This TCR beta chain was observed in a study of T cells in Graves' hyperthyroidism and ophthalmopathy. V was trimmed by 6 bases and J by 0 bases, leaving 10 bases between them. The CDR3 sequence is 13 residues long. Germline V gives CDR1 SQVTM, CDR2 ANQGSEA. Amplification targeted TCR beta CDR3 regions from RNA transcripts. When the TCR CDR3 underwent first-round RT-PCR, the HTBI primer set was used. TCRdb reprocessed the multiplex PCR reads with MiXCR, giving one entry per CDR3 protein. The sample shows a few hundred thousand distinct CDR3 sequences, about 16% of them seen only once. This clonotype was seen at least ten times.

The source is a middle-aged man with Graves' hyperthyroidism. The chain links TRBV29-1 to TRBJ2-3; tentatively, D is TRBD1 or TRBD2 (5 bases each). Specimen: blood. The CDR3 loop is CSVSRDSTDTQYF. The CDR3 coding sequence is TGCAGCGTCTCACGGGACAGCACAGATACGCAGTATTTT.